These T cell receptor beta chains were read from a single sample in a study of T cell responses to AZD1222 COVID-19 vaccine. Clones were read by immunoSEQ multiplex PCR, and TCRdb kept only the in-frame ones, dropping some. The sample gives around 110,000 clones, more than 85% of which show up once; around 7.5% is in the top ten. This specimen consisted of peripheral blood, obtained on day 0 of AZD1222 vaccination. These receptors were taken from an adult in good health. CDR3s include the opening cysteine and the closing phenylalanine or tryptophan. The order of the fields is D gene, J gene, V gene, clone size, CDR3 protein, CDR3 DNA. The D gene is left open where the match is weak. Size tells how often a clone was seen (once, few, many) or the class of an expanded clone, and some rows leave it out.

. | TRBJ1-1 | TRBV12-3/TRBV12-4 | . | CASSSILDTEAFF | TGTGCCAGCAGTTCCATTTTAGACACTGAAGCTTTCTTT
. | TRBJ2-7 | TRBV10-3 | . | CAISEPEGAYEQYF | TGTGCCATCAGTGAACCCGAGGGCGCCTACGAGCAGTACTTC
. | TRBJ1-1 | TRBV7-2 | . | CASSPGPREYTEAFF | TGTGCCAGCAGCCCAGGTCCCAGGGAGTACACTGAAGCTTTCTTT
. | TRBJ1-4 | TRBV9 | . | CASSVDGNEKLFF | TGTGCCAGCAGCGTAGACGGTAATGAAAAACTGTTTTTT
TRBD1 | TRBJ1-1 | TRBV6-6 | . | CASSHLRGSRSEAFF | TGTGCCAGCAGTCACCTCAGGGGGTCTAGATCTGAAGCTTTCTTT
. | TRBJ1-1 | TRBV6-5 | . | CASSYSTSLNTEAFF | TGTGCCAGCAGTTACTCGACCAGCTTGAACACTGAAGCTTTCTTT
TRBD1 | TRBJ1-2 | TRBV28 | . | CATFRQGLSYGYTF | TGTGCCACCTTCCGACAGGGACTTTCCTATGGCTACACCTTC
. | TRBJ1-2 | TRBV27 | . | CASSPGKGSYYGYTF | TGTGCCAGCAGCCCGGGAAAGGGGTCCTACTATGGCTACACCTTC
. | TRBJ2-5 | TRBV24-1 | once | CATSQGMRETQYF | TGTGCCACCAGCCAGGGGATGAGAGAGACCCAGTACTTC
. | TRBJ1-1 | TRBV3-1/TRBV3-2 | . | CASSQEGSLGTEAFF | TGTGCCAGCAGCCAAGAGGGGAGTTTGGGGACTGAAGCTTTCTTT
TRBD1 | TRBJ2-5 | TRBV5-4 | . | CASSRQGAQETQYF | TGTGCCAGCAGCAGACAGGGGGCCCAAGAGACCCAGTACTTC
TRBD2 | TRBJ2-3 | TRBV6-5 | . | CASSRTSGGYDTQYF | TGTGCCAGCAGTCGGACTAGCGGGGGGTACGATACGCAGTATTTT
. | TRBJ1-1 | TRBV2 | . | CASSGVHRNTEAFF | TGTGCCAGCAGTGGGGTTCACAGGAACACTGAAGCTTTCTTT
TRBD2 | TRBJ2-7 | TRBV10-3 | few | CAVTRGESVEQYF | TGTGCCGTCACTCGGGGGGAGTCTGTCGAGCAGTACTTC
TRBD2 | TRBJ2-5 | TRBV9 | . | CASSVRGDQETQYF | TGTGCCAGCAGCGTGCGGGGGGATCAAGAGACCCAGTACTTC
TRBD1 | TRBJ1-1 | TRBV5-6 | once | CASSWDSFPEAFF | TGTGCCAGCAGCTGGGACAGTTTCCCTGAAGCTTTCTTT
. | TRBJ1-5 | TRBV4-1 | . | CASSQGPNQPQHF | TGCGCCAGCAGCCAAGGCCCCAATCAGCCCCAGCATTTT
. | TRBJ2-7 | TRBV7-8 | . | CASSQGSASSYEQYF | TGTGCCAGCAGCCAGGGGTCCGCTAGCTCCTACGAGCAGTACTTC
. | TRBJ1-5 | TRBV28 | . | CASSLDTNSNQPQHF | TGTGCCAGCAGTTTAGACACTAATAGCAATCAGCCCCAGCATTTT
TRBD1 | TRBJ1-6 | TRBV24-1 | . | CATSQGDSPLHF | TGTGCCACCTCCCAGGGGGACTCACCCCTCCACTTT
. | TRBJ2-3 | TRBV5-1 | . | CASGLGTDTQYF | TGCGCCAGCGGATTGGGCACAGATACGCAGTATTTT
TRBD1 | TRBJ2-3 | TRBV7-3 | . | CASSPSQGANTQYF | TGTGCCAGCAGCCCCTCCCAGGGGGCAAATACGCAGTATTTT